The 15 T cell receptor beta chains below all came from one sample that was sequenced in a study of blood T cell repertoires in COVID-19. Produced via immunoSEQ multiplex PCR; TCRdb's table is partial and in-frame only. This sample yields 250,000 to 350,000 clones, of which around 87% are seen a single time; less than 9.5% belongs to the top ten. The material sequenced was peripheral blood. The receptor set was obtained from a woman in her forties or fifties who had recovered from COVID-19.

The chain links TRBV6-5 to TRBJ1-2; weak D call: TRBD1 (5 bases). Germline V gives CDR1 MNHEY, CDR2 SVGAGI. This CDR3 is 13 amino acids long. The V end was cut by 4 bases, the J end by 6 bases, with 12 bases between. CDR3: CASSSQGSDGYTF. CDR3 coding DNA: TGTGCCAGCAGTTCGCAGGGATCCGATGGCTACACCTTC.

The chain has TRBV11-2 and TRBJ1-1; D possibly corresponds to TRBD1 (6 bases). V lost 5 bases to trimming and J lost 0 bases, with 13 bases between them. This CDR3 spans 15 amino acids. Germline V gives CDR1 SGHAT, CDR2 FQNNGV. CDR3 bases: TGTGCCAGCAGCCCGGGGGGGGCGGTGAACACTGAAGCTTTCTTT. It codes for CASSPGGAVNTEAFF. The entire variable domain, with the rest obtained from reference TRBV11-2 and TRBJ1-1, is as follows: EAGVAQSPRYKIIEKRQSVAFWCNPISGHATLYWYQQILGQGPKLLIQFQNNGVVDDSQLPKDRFSAERLKGVDSTLKIQPAKLEDSAVYLCASSPGGAVNTEAFFGQGTRLTVV.

CDR3 residues: CASSLDSGGYEQYF. Written as DNA, the CDR3 is TGTGCCAGCAGCTTAGATTCCGGCGGCTACGAGCAGTACTTC. The rearrangement uses TRBV7-3 and TRBJ2-7; D remains unclear. The CDR3 is 14 residues long. Germline loops: CDR1 SGHTA, CDR2 FQGTGA. V was clipped by 2 bases and J by 3 bases, with 11 bases between them.

This clone was seen just once. The rearrangement links TRBV29-1 to TRBJ2-2, with no clear D. The CDR3 loop spans 12 amino acids. The germline V gene has CDR1 SQVTM and CDR2 ANQGSEA. V lost 4 bases and J lost 7, with 10 bases in between. The CDR3 region has the DNA TGCAGCGTTGGGCTCCGCAGCGGGGAGCTGTTTTTT. Residues: CSVGLRSGELFF.

In this sample, this clone turned up a few times. This sequence joins TRBV28 and TRBJ1-6; 8 bases are shared with TRBD1. V dropped 6 bases and J dropped 6; count of bases not matched to a gene: 13. The germline CDR1 and CDR2 sequences are MDHEN and SYDVKM. CDR3 length equals 17 residues. CDR3 sequence reads: CASRVITGGEGNSPLHF. The CDR3, as DNA: TGTGCCAGCAGGGTTATAACAGGGGGGGAAGGTAATTCACCCCTCCACTTT.

This clone was seen only a few times. The rearrangement links TRBV5-1 to TRBJ1-6; 8 bases align to TRBD1. The CDR3 extends over 14 amino acids. V lost 4 bases, J lost 12 bases, and 9 bases stayed unmatched. Germline V gives CDR1 SGHRS, CDR2 YFSETQ. This CDR3 reads CASSGGTGSEPLHF. DNA of the CDR3: TGCGCCAGCAGCGGGGGGACAGGTTCAGAACCCCTCCACTTT. Drawing the rest from reference TRBV5-1 and TRBJ1-6, the complete variable domain is KAGVTQTPRYLIKTRGQQVTLSCSPISGHRSVSWYQQTPGQGLQFLFEYFSETQRNKGNFPGRFSGRQFSNSRSEMNVSTLELGDSALYLCASSGGTGSEPLHFGNGTRLTVT.

V gene TRBV6-5 combines with J gene TRBJ2-7; 7 bases match TRBD1. The CDR3 has 12 amino acids. Unmatched junction bases numbered 5, after V lost 6 bases and J lost 6 bases. CDR1 and CDR2 (germline): MNHEY, SVGAGI. The CDR3, as DNA: TGTGCCAGCAGCGAGGGACAGCGCGAGCAGTACTTC. This gives the protein CASSEGQREQYF.

V usage is TRBV15 and J usage is TRBJ2-6; no clear D gene. CDR1 is LNHNV, CDR2 YYDKDF, per germline (reference sequence). The V end lost 3 bases, the J end lost 1 base, and 7 bases lay between the germline ends. CDR3 length equals 15 residues. CDR3 nucleotides: TGTGCCACCAGCAGTTATTTATCTGGGGCCAACGTCCTGACTTTC. Translation gives CATSSYLSGANVLTF.

V and J are TRBV4-3 and TRBJ1-6; D gene ambiguous. In germline, CDR1 is LGHNA, CDR2 YSLEER. V gave up 4 bases and J gave up 5 bases, with 21 bases separating them. CDR3 length: 18 residues. CDR3 DNA sequence: TGCGCCAGCAGCCTCAATCCGCATCAGACACGAAATAATTCACCCCTCCACTTT. As protein: CASSLNPHQTRNNSPLHF.

The chain couples TRBV5-1 to TRBJ2-7; TRBD2 matches 10 bases. The CDR3 contains 14 residues. V shed 6 bases, J shed 1 base, and the junction held 4 bases outside the gene matches. The germline gives CDR1 SGHRS, CDR2 YFSETQ. CDR3 sequence: CASTRTSGSYEQYF. In DNA, the CDR3 is TGCGCCAGCACAAGGACTAGCGGTTCCTACGAGCAGTACTTC.

The chain recombines TRBV19 with TRBJ2-5; D is perhaps TRBD1 (5 bases). Trimming pared 10 bases from V and 2 bases from J, leaving 14 bases between. Germline loops: CDR1 LNHDA, CDR2 SQIVND (reference sequence). CDR3 length: 13 residues. CDR3 amino acids: CATAGPSQETQYF. The CDR3 DNA is TGTGCCACCGCAGGGCCCTCTCAAGAGACCCAGTACTTC.

In this sample, this clone turned up a few times. The chain couples TRBV9 to TRBJ1-1; weak D call: TRBD1 (5 bases). Per the germline V gene, CDR1 is SGDLS and CDR2 is YYNGEE. V was trimmed by 2 bases and J by 4 bases, leaving 9 bases between them. The CDR3 contains 13 residues. CDR3 sequence (DNA): TGTGCCAGCAGCGTCGGGGGGTTCACTGAAGCTTTCTTT. It is translated as CASSVGGFTEAFF.

The V gene is TRBV4-1, the J gene TRBJ1-4; a weak D match, TRBD1 (6 bases). CDR3 length equals 14 residues. Trimming shortened V by 4 bases and J by 4 bases, and 10 bases separated the two germline ends. Germline assignment: CDR1 MGHRA and CDR2 YSYEKL. The CDR3: CASSPGQSNEKLFF. The CDR3 DNA reads TGCGCCAGCAGCCCCGGACAGAGTAATGAAAAACTGTTTTTT.

This chain joins TRBV28 and TRBJ2-1; 8 bases map to TRBD2. Unmatched junction bases numbered 15, after V lost 8 bases and J lost 0 bases. The CDR3 has 18 amino acids. Per germline, CDR1 MDHEN and CDR2 SYDVKM. The CDR3 nucleotides are TGTGCCAGCTCGAATCGCGGGAGGACCCGCCCCTCCTACAATGAGCAGTTCTTC. Translated: CASSNRGRTRPSYNEQFF.

The chain joins TRBV6-5 to TRBJ2-7, with D maybe TRBD2 (7 bases). CDR1 is MNHEY, CDR2 SVGAGI, per germline. V lost 5 bases to trimming and J lost 3 bases, with 17 bases between them. The CDR3 covers 15 residues. CDR3 amino acids: CASSKGGPNGYEQYF. CDR3 sequence (DNA): TGTGCCAGCAGTAAGGGGGGGCCAAACGGCTACGAGCAGTACTTC.